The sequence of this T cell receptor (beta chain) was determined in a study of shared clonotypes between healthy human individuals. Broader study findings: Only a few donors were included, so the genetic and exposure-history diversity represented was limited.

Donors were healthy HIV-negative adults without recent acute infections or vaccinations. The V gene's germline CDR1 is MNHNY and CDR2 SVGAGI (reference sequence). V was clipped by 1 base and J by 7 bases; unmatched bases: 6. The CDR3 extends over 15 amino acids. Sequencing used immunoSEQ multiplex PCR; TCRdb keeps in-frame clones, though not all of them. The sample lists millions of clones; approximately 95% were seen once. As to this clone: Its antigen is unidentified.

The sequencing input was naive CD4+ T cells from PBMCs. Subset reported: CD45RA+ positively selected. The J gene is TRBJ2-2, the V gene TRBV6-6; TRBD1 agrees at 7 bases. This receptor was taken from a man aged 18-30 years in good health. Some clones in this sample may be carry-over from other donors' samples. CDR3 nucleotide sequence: TGTGCCAGCAGTTACTACTACAGGGGTGGCGGGGAGCTGTTTTTT. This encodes CASSYYYRGGGELFF.